Following are 8 T cell receptor beta chains from one sample sequenced in a study of blood T cells in healthy people across ages. The authors ran a second PCR of 7 to 11 cycles using a sample-barcoded 5' primer and a J-beta primer mix. TCRdb redid the calling of the 5' RACE reads with MiXCR, one entry per CDR3 protein. This table holds 1.5 million to 2 million distinct CDR3 sequences, roughly 27% found once. The material sequenced was blood. Receptors originate from a young woman in good health.

The CDR3 is CASSEPPNYGYTF. The CDR3 region has the DNA TGTGCCAGCAGTGAACCACCGAACTATGGCTACACCTTC. The V gene is TRBV7-2, the J gene TRBJ1-2, with D unresolved. V gave up 6 bases and J gave up 2 bases, with 10 bases separating them. The germline CDR1 and CDR2 sequences are SGHTA and FQGNSA. The CDR3 extends over 13 amino acids.

This clonotype was recorded a few times. This chain links TRBV19 with TRBJ2-7; 8 nucleotides agree with TRBD2. The CDR3 is 14 amino acids. V trimming: 0 bases; J trimming: 2 bases; junction bases outside the gene matches: 0. CDR1 LNHDA and CDR2 SQIVND come from the germline V gene (reference sequence). CDR3 residues: CASSIEAGAYEQYF. Written as DNA, the CDR3 is TGTGCCAGTAGTATAGAAGCGGGAGCCTACGAGCAGTACTTC.

In regard to this clonotype: This may arise from a read error, as a much more abundant clone is one base away. V and J are TRBV9 and TRBJ1-1, with unresolved D. Trimming took 3 bases from V and 0 from J, leaving 15 bases between them. This CDR3 contains 16 residues. Per germline, CDR1 SGDLS and CDR2 YYNGEE. CDR3 nucleotides: TGTGCCAGCAGCGGGAGAGTGGGTGGGATGAACACTGAAGCTTTCTTT. It is translated as CASSGRVGGMNTEAFF. The full variable domain, in which reference TRBV9 and TRBJ1-1 provide the parts outside the CDR3, is DSGVTQTPKHLITATGQRVTLRCSPRSGDLSVYWYQQSLDQGLQFLIQYYNGEERAKGNILERFSAQQFPDLHSELNLSSLELGDSALYFCASSGRVGGMNTEAFFGQGTRLTVV.

This clonotype was recorded many times. The chain joins TRBV11-2 to TRBJ2-3; 7 bases are shared with TRBD1. The J segment lost 1 base and the V segment lost 3 bases, leaving 7 bases of the junction unmatched. The germline V gene encodes CDR1 SGHAT and CDR2 FQNNGV. This CDR3 region has 16 residues. The chain's CDR3 is CASSFTGAGGTDTQYF. The CDR3 nucleotides are TGTGCCAGCAGCTTCACAGGGGCAGGAGGCACAGATACGCAGTATTTT.

This clonotype was seen at least ten times. Just one base apart from a much larger clone, this may be a read error. The J gene is TRBJ1-5, the V gene TRBV12-3 or TRBV12-4; D gene ambiguous. CDR3 length: 12 residues. V lost 4 bases, J lost 2 bases, and 3 bases lay in between. The CDR3 DNA sequence: TGTGCCAGCAGTTGGGGCAATCAGCCCCAGCATTTT. This translates into CASSWGNQPQHF.

This chain links TRBV7-9 with TRBJ2-6, with D perhaps matching TRBD2 (6 bases). The CDR3 has 16 residues. V shed 5 bases and J shed 4 bases, with 15 bases lying between them. The germline CDR1 and CDR2 sequences are SEHNR and FQNEAQ (reference sequence). CDR3 in DNA: TGTGCCAGCAGCGGACGGGGGTTCCTGGGGGCCAACGTCCTGACTTTC. Translation gives CASSGRGFLGANVLTF.

This clonotype was counted between two and nine times. The J gene is TRBJ1-5, the V gene TRBV5-1; no clear D gene. Germline V gives CDR1 SGHRS, CDR2 YFSETQ. Trimming removed 7 bases from V and 0 bases from J, with 8 bases in between. The CDR3 totals 13 residues. Here the CDR3 DNA reads TGCGCCAGCGCAATAGATAGCAATCAGCCCCAGCATTTT. This gives the protein CASAIDSNQPQHF.

The chain recombines TRBV9 with TRBJ1-4, with D perhaps matching TRBD1 (6 bases). CDR3 length: 16 residues. Trimming removed 0 bases from V and 1 base from J, with 10 bases in between. The germline CDR1 and CDR2 sequences are SGDLS and YYNGEE. CDR3 in amino acids: CASSVGGLRTNEKLFF. DNA for the CDR3: TGTGCCAGCAGCGTAGGGGGGCTGCGAACTAATGAAAAACTGTTTTTT.